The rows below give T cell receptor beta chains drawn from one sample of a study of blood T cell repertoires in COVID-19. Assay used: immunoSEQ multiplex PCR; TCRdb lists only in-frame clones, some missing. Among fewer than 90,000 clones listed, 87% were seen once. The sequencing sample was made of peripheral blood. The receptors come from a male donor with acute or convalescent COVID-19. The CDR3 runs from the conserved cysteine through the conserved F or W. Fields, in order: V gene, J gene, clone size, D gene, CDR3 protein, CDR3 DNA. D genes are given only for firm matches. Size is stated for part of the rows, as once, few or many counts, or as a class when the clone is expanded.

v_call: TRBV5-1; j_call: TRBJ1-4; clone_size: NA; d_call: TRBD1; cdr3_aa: CASSSGTGGEGKLFF; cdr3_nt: TGCGCCAGCAGCTCTGGGACAGGGGGCGAAGGAAAACTGTTTTTT
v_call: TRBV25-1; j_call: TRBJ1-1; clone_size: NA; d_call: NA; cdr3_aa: CASSELAPNTEAFF; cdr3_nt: TGTGCCAGCAGTGAATTGGCTCCCAACACTGAAGCTTTCTTT
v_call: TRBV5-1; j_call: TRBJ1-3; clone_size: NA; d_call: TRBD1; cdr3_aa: CASSAGQGGSGNTIYF; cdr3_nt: TGCGCCAGCAGTGCCGGACAGGGCGGGTCTGGAAACACCATATATTTT
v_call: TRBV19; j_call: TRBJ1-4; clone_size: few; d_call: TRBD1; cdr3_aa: CASGAGTGSEKLFF; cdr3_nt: TGTGCCAGTGGGGCCGGGACAGGGAGTGAAAAACTGTTTTTT
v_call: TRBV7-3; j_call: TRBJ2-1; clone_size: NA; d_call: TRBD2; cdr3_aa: CASSLMAGGVANEQFF; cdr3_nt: TGTGCCAGCAGCTTAATGGCCGGGGGGGTAGCCAATGAGCAGTTCTTC
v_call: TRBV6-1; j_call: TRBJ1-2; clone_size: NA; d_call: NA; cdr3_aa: CASSQAARPGYGYTF; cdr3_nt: TGTGCCAGCAGTCAAGCGGCTCGACCGGGCTATGGCTACACCTTC
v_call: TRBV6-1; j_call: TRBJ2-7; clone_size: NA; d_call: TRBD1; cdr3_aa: CASSEFGTGGSYEQYF; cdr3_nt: TGTGCCAGCAGTGAGTTCGGGACAGGGGGTTCCTACGAGCAGTACTTC
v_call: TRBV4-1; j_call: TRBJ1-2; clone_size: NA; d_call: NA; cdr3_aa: CASSPTEGQANYGYTF; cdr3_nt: TGCGCCAGCAGCCCTACGGAGGGGCAGGCTAACTATGGCTACACCTTC
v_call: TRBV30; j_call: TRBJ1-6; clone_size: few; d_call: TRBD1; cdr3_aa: CAWDRGVNSPLHF; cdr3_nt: TGTGCCTGGGACAGGGGGGTTAATTCACCCCTCCACTTT
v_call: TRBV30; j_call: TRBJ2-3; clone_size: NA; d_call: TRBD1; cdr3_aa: CAWGQGTDTQYF; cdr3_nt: TGTGCCTGGGGACAGGGCACAGATACGCAGTATTTT
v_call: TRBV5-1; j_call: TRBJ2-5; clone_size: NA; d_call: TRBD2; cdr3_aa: CASGRTSGGTQETQYF; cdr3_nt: TGCGCCAGCGGTAGGACTAGCGGGGGGACCCAAGAGACCCAGTACTTC
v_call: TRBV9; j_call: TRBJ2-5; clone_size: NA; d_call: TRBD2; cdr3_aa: CASSEPGLAGQETQYF; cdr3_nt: TGTGCCAGCAGCGAACCCGGACTAGCGGGTCAAGAGACCCAGTACTTC
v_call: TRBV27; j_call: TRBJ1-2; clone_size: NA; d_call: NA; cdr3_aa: CASSLIRGQGYTF; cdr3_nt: TGTGCCAGCAGTTTAATCAGGGGTCAGGGCTACACCTTC